The entry that follows covers one TCR beta chain sequence. The protocol was immunoSEQ multiplex PCR, while the TCRdb copy is restricted to in-frame clones and leaves out a portion. Here the sample spans about 150,000 clones, 89% being singletons. There are 15 residues in the CDR3. Trimming left V 4 bases short and J 0 bases short, with 7 bases between. Per the germline V gene, CDR1 is ENHRY and CDR2 is SYGVKD. This sample is part of a study of control samples from healthy donors and cancer patients. V gene TRBV10-3 combines with J gene TRBJ2-6; D gene unclear. Sequencing input: blood. This receptor was obtained from a man aged 25-45 years in good health. The CDR3: CAISADISGANVLTF. DNA of the CDR3: TGTGCCATCAGTGCGGATATCTCTGGGGCCAACGTCCTGACTTTC.